This T cell receptor (beta chain) was sequenced for a study of control samples from healthy donors and cancer patients. The table lists this clone with a count of one. Some clones are missing from TCRdb's copy, which holds only in-frame ones; the method was immunoSEQ multiplex PCR. Of about 120,000 clones in the sample, around 88% were seen once. V gave up 4 bases and J gave up 4 bases; unmatched junction bases: 4. Germline lookup yields CDR1 SGHRS and CDR2 YFSETQ. The CDR3 is made up of 16 amino acids. This clonotype was sampled from a man aged 40-55 years in good health. Specimen: blood. V usage is TRBV5-1 and J usage is TRBJ2-3, with TRBD2 matching over 15 bases. The CDR3 sequence: CASSPRTSGGADTQYF. The CDR3 coding sequence is TGCGCCAGCAGCCCCCGGACTAGCGGGGGGGCAGATACGCAGTATTTT.